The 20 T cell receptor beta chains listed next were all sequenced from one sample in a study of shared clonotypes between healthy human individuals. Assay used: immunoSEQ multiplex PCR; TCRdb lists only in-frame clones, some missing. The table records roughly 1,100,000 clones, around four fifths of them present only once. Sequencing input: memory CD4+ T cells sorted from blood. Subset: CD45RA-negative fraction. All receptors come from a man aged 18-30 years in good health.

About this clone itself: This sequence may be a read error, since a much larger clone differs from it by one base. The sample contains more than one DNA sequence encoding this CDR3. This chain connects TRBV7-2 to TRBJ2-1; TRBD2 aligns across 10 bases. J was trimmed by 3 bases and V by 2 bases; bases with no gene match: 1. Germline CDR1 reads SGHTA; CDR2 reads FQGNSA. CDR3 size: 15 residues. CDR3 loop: CASSLTSGNYNEQFF. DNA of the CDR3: TGTGCCAGCAGCTTAACTAGCGGGAACTACAATGAGCAGTTCTTC.

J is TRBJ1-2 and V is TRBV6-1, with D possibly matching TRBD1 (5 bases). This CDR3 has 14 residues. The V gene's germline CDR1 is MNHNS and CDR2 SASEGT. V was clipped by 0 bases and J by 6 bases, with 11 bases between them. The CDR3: CASSEAPGLDGYTF. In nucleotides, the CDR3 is TGTGCCAGCAGTGAAGCTCCAGGGCTGGATGGCTACACCTTC.

The CDR3 spells CASSLGSLRWADTQYF. The CDR3 DNA reads as TGTGCCAGCAGCCTTGGGTCCCTCAGATGGGCAGATACGCAGTATTTT. The chain recombines TRBV7-3 with TRBJ2-3; D uncertain. Between the trimmed V and J ends, which lost 5 bases and 4 bases, there was a span of 19 bases. The V gene's germline CDR1 is SGHTA and CDR2 FQGTGA. The CDR3 has 16 residues.

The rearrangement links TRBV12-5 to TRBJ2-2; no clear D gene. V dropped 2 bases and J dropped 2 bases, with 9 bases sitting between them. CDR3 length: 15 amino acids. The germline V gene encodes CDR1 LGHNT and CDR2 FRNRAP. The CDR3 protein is CASGLNPGNTGELFF. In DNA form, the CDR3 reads TGTGCTAGTGGTTTGAATCCCGGAAACACCGGGGAGCTGTTTTTT.

The CDR3 sequence: CASSSSGLSKETQYF. DNA for the CDR3: TGTGCCAGCAGTTCATCGGGACTGTCCAAAGAGACCCAGTACTTC. V usage is TRBV28 and J usage is TRBJ2-5; D possibly corresponds to TRBD2 (6 bases). CDR3 length: 15 amino acids. V was clipped by 4 bases and J by 3 bases, with 15 bases between them. The germline CDR1 and CDR2 sequences are MDHEN and SYDVKM.

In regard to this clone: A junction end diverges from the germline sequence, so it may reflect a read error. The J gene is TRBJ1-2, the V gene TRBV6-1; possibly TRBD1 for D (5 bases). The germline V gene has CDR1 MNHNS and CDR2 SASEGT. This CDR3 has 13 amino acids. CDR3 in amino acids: CASSDWVAGQIVF. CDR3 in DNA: TGTGCCAGCAGTGATTGGGTTGCGGGGCAGATCGTCTTC.

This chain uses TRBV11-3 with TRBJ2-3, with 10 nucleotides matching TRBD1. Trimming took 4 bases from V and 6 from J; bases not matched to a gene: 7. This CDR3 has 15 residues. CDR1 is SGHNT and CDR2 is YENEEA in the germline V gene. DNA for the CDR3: TGTGCCAGCAGCTCCGGACAGGGGGGGCTCGATACGCAGTATTTT. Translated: CASSSGQGGLDTQYF.

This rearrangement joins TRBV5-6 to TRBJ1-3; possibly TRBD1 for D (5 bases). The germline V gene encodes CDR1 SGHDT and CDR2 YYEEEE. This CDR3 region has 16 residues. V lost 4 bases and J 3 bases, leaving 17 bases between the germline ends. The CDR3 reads CASSGDGGRRGNTIYF. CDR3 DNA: TGTGCCAGCAGCGGAGATGGGGGTAGACGTGGAAACACCATATATTTT.

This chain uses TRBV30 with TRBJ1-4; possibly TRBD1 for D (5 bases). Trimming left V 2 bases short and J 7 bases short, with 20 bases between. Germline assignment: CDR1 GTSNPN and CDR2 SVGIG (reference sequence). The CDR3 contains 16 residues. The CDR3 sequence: CAWSYGVWGRGEKLFF. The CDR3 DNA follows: TGTGCCTGGAGTTACGGGGTGTGGGGGAGAGGTGAAAAACTGTTTTTT.

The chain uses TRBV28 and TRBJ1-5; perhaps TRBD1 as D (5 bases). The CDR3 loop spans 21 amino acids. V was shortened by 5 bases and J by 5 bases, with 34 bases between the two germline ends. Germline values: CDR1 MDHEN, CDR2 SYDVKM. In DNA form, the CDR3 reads TGTGCCAGCAGTCTGCTTCTAGGGACCCCTTTTACACGACAAGGGGATCAGCCCCAGCATTTT. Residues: CASSLLLGTPFTRQGDQPQHF.

This CDR3 reads CASSLWQGNEKLFF. The CDR3 DNA sequence: TGCGCCAGCAGCTTGTGGCAGGGAAATGAAAAACTGTTTTTT. This chain joins TRBV5-1 and TRBJ1-4; a possible D gene is TRBD1 (5 bases). CDR3 length: 14 residues. CDR1 is SGHRS and CDR2 is YFSETQ in the germline V gene. The V and J ends lost 1 base and 5 bases respectively, with 9 bases between them.

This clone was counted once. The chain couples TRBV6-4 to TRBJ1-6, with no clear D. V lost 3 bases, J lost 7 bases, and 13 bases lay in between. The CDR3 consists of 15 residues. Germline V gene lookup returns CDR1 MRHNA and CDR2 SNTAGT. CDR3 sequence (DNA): TGTGCCAGCAGTGAAGATGGCTTCAGAAATTCACCCCTCCACTTT. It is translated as CASSEDGFRNSPLHF.

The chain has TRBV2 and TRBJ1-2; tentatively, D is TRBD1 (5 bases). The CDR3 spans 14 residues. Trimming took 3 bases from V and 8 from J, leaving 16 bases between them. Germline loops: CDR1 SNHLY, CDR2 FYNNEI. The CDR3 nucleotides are TGTGCCAGCAGTGACCGGGACCCAAGAGGAGGCTACACCTTC. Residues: CASSDRDPRGGYTF.

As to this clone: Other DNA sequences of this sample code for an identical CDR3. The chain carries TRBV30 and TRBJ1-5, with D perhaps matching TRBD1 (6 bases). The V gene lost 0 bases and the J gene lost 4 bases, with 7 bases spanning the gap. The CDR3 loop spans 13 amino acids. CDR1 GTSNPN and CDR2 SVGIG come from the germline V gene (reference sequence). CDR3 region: CAWSVDSNQPQHF. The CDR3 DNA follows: TGTGCCTGGAGTGTGGACAGTAATCAGCCCCAGCATTTT.

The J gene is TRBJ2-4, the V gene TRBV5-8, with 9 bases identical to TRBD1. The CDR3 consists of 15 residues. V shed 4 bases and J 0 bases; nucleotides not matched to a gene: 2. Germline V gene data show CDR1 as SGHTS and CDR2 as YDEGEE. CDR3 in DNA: TGTGCCAGCAGCCCGGACAGGGGAGCCAAAAACATTCAGTACTTC. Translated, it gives CASSPDRGAKNIQYF.

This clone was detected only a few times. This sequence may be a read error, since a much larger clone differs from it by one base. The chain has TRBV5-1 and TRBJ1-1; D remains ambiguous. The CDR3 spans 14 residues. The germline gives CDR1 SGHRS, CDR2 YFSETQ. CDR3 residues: CASSLRGWNTEAFF. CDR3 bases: TGTGCCAGCAGCTTGAGAGGGTGGAACACTGAAGCTTTCTTT.

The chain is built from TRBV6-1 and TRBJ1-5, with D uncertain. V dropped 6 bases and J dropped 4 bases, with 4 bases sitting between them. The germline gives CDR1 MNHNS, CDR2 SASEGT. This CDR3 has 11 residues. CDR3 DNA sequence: TGTGCCAGCAGGGGGAATCAGCCCCAGCATTTT. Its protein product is CASRGNQPQHF.

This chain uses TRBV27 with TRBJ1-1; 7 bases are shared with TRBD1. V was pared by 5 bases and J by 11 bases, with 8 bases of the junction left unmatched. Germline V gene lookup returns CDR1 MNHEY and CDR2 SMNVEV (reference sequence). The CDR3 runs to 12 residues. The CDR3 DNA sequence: TGTGCCAGCAGTCATTTCCCAGGGGGTGCTTTCTTT. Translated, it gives CASSHFPGGAFF.

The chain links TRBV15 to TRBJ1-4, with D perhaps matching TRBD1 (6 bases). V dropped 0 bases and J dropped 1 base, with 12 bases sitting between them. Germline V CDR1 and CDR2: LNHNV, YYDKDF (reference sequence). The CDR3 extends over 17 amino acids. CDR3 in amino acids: CATSRDQGTGTNEKLFF. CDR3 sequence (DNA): TGTGCCACCAGCAGAGATCAGGGGACGGGAACTAATGAAAAACTGTTTTTT.

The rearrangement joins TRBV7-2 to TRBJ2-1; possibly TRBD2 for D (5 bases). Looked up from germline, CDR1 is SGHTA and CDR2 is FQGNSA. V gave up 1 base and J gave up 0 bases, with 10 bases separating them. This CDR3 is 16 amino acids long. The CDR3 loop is CASSLESGSSYNEQFF. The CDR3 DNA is TGTGCCAGCAGCTTAGAATCGGGGAGCTCCTACAATGAGCAGTTCTTC. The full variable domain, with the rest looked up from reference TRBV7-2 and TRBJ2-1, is GAGVSQSPSNKVTEKGKDVELRCDPISGHTALYWYRQSLGQGLEFLIYFQGNSAPDKSGLPSDRFSAERTGGSVSTLTIQRTQQEDSAVYLCASSLESGSSYNEQFFGPGTRLTVL.